The source of this T cell receptor beta chain is a study of cytomegalovirus exposure and HLA in healthy donors. Study-wide points: Diagnosis of cytomegalovirus status made by the classifier reportedly showed high specificity and sensitivity. Solely CMV serostatus was available to characterize immune exposure.

Both 60 Vbeta primers and 13 Jbeta primers went into the PCR. Sequenced by immunoSEQ multiplex PCR; TCRdb stores in-frame clones only, minus some. The sample has roughly 150,000 clones, roughly four fifths seen once; the top ten hold 2.5% to 3.5%. The V and J ends lost 6 bases and 4 bases, in that order; junction bases with no gene match: 13. Per the germline V gene, CDR1 is MNHEY and CDR2 is SMNVEV (reference sequence). This CDR3 has 16 amino acids. The sample holds one count of this clone. Its antigen is unknown. The chain uses TRBV27 and TRBJ1-2; 8 bases match TRBD1. Sequenced material: PBMCs. This TCR was sampled from a woman aged 50 to 65 in good health and CMV-seropositive. The CDR3: CASRPVGRGLFYGYTF. CDR3 DNA: TGTGCCAGCAGGCCGGTCGGCAGGGGGCTTTTCTATGGCTACACCTTC.